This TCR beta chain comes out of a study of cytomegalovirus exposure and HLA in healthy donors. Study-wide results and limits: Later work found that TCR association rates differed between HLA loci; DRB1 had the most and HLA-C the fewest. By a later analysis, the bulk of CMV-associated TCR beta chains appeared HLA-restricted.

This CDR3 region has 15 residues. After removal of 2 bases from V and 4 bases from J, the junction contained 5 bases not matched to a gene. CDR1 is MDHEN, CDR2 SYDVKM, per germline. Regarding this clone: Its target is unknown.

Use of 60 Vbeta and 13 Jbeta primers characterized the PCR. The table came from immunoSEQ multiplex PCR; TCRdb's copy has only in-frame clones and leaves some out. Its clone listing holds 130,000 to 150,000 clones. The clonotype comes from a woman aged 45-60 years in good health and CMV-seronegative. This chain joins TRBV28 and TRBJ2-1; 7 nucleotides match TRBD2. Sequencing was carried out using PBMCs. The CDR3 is CASSLVGEGYNEQFF. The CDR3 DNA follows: TGTGCCAGCAGTTTAGTGGGGGAGGGGTACAATGAGCAGTTCTTC.